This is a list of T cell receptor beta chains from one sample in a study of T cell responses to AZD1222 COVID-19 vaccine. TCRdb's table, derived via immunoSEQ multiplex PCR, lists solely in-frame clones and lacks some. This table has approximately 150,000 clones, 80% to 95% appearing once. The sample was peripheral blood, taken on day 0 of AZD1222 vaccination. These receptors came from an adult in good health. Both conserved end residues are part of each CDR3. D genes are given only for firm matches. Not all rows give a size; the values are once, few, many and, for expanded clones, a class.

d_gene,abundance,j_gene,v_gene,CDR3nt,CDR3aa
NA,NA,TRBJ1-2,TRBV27,TGTGCCGCCAGGGGCGCGGCTCGGTTTGGCTACACCTTC,CAARGAARFGYTF
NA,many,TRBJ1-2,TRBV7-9,TGTGCCAGCAGCTCCCTGGGGACGGACAACTATGGCTACACCTTC,CASSSLGTDNYGYTF
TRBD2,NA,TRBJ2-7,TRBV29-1,TGCAGCGTTTCCTTCCCCCCCCCTAGCGGCCATTCCTACGAGCAGTACTTC,CSVSFPPPSGHSYEQYF
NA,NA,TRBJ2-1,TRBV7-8,TGTGCCAGCAGCTTAGGTTCTCGGACAGAGCAGTTCTTC,CASSLGSRTEQFF
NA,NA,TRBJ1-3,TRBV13,TGTGCCAGCAGTTCTGGGACCCTTAGAAGCTCTGGAAACACCATATATTTT,CASSSGTLRSSGNTIYF
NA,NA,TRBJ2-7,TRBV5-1,TGCGCCAGCAGCTTGGAAGGGCCCCACGAGCAGTACTTC,CASSLEGPHEQYF
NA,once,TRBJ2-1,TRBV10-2,TGCGCCAGCAGTGGCGACATGATTTACAATGAGCAGTTCTTC,CASSGDMIYNEQFF
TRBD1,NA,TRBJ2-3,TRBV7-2,TGTGCCAGCAGCAAACAGGGGAGCACAGATACGCAGTATTTT,CASSKQGSTDTQYF
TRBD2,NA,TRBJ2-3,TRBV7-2,TGTGCCAGCAGCGCCCTAGCGGGGGGAGGAGATACGCAGTATTTT,CASSALAGGGDTQYF
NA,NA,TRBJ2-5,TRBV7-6,TGTGCCAGCCAAGCCTGGATTGAGACCCAGTACTTC,CASQAWIETQYF
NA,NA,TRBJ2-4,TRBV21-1,TGTGCCAGCAGCAAACAGGAATTTGGGGTAGCCAAAAACATTCAGTACTTC,CASSKQEFGVAKNIQYF
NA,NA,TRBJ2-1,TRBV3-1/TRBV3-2,TGTGCCAGCAGCCAAACGGGATCCCACAATGAGCAGTTCTTC,CASSQTGSHNEQFF
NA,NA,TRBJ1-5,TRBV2,TGTGCCAGCAGTTCCGCCGACTTAGGGCAGCCCCAGCATTTT,CASSSADLGQPQHF
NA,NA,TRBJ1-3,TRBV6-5,TGTGCCAGCAGCCTCGTTGGGGGTCAAGGAAACACCATATATTTT,CASSLVGGQGNTIYF
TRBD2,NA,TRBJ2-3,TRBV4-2,TGTGCCAGCAGCCAAGCGCCTAGCGGGAGTGATACGCAGTATTTT,CASSQAPSGSDTQYF
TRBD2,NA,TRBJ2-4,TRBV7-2,TGTGCCAGCAGCACCGGGACTAGACCCCTCATTCAGTACTTC,CASSTGTRPLIQYF
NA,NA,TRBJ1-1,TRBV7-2,TGTGCCAGCAGACCGACGGGGCCGAACACTGAAGCTTTCTTT,CASRPTGPNTEAFF
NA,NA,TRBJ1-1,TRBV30,TGTGCCTGGAGTGTAGGGGCCACCGGCACTGAAGCTTTCTTT,CAWSVGATGTEAFF
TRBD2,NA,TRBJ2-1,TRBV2,TGTGCCAGCATTCAGTTAGCGGGAGTGTCAAATGAGCAGTTCTTC,CASIQLAGVSNEQFF
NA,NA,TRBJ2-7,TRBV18,TGTGCCAGCTCACCACTGGGGGCGCAAGAGCAGTACTTC,CASSPLGAQEQYF